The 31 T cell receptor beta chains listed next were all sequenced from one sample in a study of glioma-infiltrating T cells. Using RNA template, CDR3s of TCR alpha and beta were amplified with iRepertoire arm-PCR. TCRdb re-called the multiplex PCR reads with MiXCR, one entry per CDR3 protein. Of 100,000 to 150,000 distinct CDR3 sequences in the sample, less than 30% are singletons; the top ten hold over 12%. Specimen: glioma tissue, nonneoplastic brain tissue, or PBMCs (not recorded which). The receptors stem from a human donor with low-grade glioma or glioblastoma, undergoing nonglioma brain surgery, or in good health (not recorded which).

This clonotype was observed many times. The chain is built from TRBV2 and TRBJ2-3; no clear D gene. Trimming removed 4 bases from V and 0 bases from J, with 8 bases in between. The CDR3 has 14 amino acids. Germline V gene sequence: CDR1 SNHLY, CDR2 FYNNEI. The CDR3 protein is CASSVLDSTDTQYF. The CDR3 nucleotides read TGTGCCAGCAGTGTATTAGATAGCACAGATACGCAGTATTTT.

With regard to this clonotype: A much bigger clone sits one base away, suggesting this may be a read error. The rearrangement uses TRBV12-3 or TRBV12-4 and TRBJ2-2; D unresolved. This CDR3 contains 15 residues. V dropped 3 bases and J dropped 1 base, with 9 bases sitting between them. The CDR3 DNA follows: TGTGCCAGCAGTTTTAGCTCGATGAACACCGGGGAGCTGTTTTTT. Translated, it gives CASSFSSMNTGELFF.

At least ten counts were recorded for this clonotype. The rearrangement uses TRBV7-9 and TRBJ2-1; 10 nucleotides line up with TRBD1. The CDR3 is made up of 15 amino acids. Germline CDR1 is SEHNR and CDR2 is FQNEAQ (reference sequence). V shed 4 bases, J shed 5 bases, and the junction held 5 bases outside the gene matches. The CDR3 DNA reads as TGTGCCAGCAGCTCCACTGGGACAGGGGACAATGAGCAGTTCTTC. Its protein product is CASSSTGTGDNEQFF.

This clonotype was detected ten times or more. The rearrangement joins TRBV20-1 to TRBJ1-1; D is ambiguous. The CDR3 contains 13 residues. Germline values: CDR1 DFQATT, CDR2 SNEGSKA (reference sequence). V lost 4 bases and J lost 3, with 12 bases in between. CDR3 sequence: CSATIEEDTEAFF. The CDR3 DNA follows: TGCAGTGCTACTATTGAGGAGGACACTGAAGCTTTCTTT.

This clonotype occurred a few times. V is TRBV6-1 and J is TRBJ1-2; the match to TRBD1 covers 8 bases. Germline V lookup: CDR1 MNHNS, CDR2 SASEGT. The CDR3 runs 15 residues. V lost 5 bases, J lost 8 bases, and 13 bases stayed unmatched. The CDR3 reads CASSPWTGSGAGYTF. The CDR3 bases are TGTGCCAGCAGTCCCTGGACAGGGAGCGGGGCAGGCTACACCTTC.

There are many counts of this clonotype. CDR3 residues: CASSTTGGAETQYF. The CDR3 DNA is TGTGCCAGCAGCACCACAGGGGGCGCAGAGACCCAGTACTTC. The chain links TRBV3-1 to TRBJ2-5, with 9 positions matching TRBD1. CDR1 is LGHDT and CDR2 is YNNKEL in the germline V gene (reference sequence). The CDR3 spans 14 residues. V was clipped by 5 bases and J by 4 bases; unmatched bases: 5.

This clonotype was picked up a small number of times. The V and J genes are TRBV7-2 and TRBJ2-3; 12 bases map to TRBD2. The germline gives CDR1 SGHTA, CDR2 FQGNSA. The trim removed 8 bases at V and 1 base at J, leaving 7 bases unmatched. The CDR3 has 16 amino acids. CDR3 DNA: TGTGCCAGCCGCCCCCGACTAGCGGGAGGCACAGATACGCAGTATTTT. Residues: CASRPRLAGGTDTQYF.

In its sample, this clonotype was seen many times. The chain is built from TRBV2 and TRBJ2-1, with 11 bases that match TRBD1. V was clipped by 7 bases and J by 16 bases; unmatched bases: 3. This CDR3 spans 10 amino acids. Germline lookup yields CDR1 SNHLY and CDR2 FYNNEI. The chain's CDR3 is CASKGQGVFF. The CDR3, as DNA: TGTGCCAGCAAGGGACAGGGGGTCTTCTTC.

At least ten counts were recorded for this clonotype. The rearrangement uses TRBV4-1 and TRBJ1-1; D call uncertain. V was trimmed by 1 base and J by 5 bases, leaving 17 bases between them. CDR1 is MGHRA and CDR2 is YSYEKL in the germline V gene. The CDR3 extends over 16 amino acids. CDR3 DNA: TGCGCCAGCAGCCAAGGAATCATCAAGGGCGGGACTGAAGCTTTCTTT. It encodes CASSQGIIKGGTEAFF.

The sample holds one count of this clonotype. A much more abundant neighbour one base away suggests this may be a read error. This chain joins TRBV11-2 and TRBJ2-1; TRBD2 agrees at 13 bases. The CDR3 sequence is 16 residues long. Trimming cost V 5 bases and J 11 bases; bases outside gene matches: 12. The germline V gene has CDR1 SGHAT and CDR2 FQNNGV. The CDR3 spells CASSREPLAGGDKQFF. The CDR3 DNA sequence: TGTGCCAGCAGCCGGGAGCCACTAGCGGGAGGGGATAAGCAGTTCTTC.

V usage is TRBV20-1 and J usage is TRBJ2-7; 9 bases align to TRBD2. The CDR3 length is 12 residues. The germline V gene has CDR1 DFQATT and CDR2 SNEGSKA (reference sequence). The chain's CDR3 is CRGLARSYEQYF. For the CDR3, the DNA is TGCAGGGGACTAGCCCGCTCCTACGAGCAGTACTTC.

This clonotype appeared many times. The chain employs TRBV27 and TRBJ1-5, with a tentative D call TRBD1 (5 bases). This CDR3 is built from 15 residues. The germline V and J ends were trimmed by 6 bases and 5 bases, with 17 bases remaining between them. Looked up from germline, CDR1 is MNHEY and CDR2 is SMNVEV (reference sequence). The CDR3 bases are TGTGCCAGCAGCCCGGACACGGGCGGGTATCAGCCCCAGCATTTT. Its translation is CASSPDTGGYQPQHF.

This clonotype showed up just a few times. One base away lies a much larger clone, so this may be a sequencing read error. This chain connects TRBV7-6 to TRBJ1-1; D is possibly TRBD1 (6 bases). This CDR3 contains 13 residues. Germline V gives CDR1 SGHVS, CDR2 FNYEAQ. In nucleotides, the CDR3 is TGTGCCAGCAGTACCACAGGGAGCACTGGAGCTTTCTTT. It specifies CASSTTGSTGAFF. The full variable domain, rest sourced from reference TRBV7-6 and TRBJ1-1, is GAGVSQSPRYKVTKRGQDVALRCDPISGHVSLYWYRQALGQGPEFLTYFNYEAQQDKSGLPNDRFSAERPEGSISTLTIQRTEQRDSAMYRCASSTTGSTGAFFGQGTRLTVV.

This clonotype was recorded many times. The CDR3 bases are TGTGCCAGCAGCTTAGTAGAGGGGGCGACTGAAGCTTTCTTT. Translation: CASSLVEGATEAFF. This chain joins TRBV7-2 and TRBJ1-1; TRBD1 agrees at 7 bases. V shed 1 base and J 5 bases; nucleotides not matched to a gene: 4. CDR3 length equals 14 residues. The germline V gene has CDR1 SGHTA and CDR2 FQGNSA. Drawing the rest from reference TRBV7-2 and TRBJ1-1, the complete variable domain is GAGVSQSPSNKVTEKGKDVELRCDPISGHTALYWYRQSLGQGLEFLIYFQGNSAPDKSGLPSDRFSAERTGGSVSTLTIQRTQQEDSAVYLCASSLVEGATEAFFGQGTRLTVV.

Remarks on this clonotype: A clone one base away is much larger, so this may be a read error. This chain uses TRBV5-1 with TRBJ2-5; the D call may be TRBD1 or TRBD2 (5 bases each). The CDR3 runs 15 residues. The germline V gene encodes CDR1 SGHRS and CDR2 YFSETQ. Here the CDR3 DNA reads TGCGCCAGCAGCTTAGTTGCCGATAGGGGAGAGACCAAGTACTTC. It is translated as CASSLVADRGETKYF.

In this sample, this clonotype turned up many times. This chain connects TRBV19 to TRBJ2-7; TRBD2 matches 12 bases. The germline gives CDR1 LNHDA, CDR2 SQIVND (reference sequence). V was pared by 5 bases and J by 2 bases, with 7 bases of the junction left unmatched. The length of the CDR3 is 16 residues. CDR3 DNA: TGTGCCAGTAGTCCAAAGACTAGCGGGAGACCCTACGAGCAGTACTTC. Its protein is CASSPKTSGRPYEQYF.

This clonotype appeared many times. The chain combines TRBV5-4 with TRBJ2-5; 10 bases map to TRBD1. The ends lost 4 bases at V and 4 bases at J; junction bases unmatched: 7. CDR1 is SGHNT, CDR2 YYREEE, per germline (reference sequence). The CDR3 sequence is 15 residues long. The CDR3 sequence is CASSVPGQGTETQYF. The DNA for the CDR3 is TGTGCCAGCAGCGTTCCGGGACAGGGGACAGAGACCCAGTACTTC.

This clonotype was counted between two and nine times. The CDR3 DNA sequence: TGCGCCAGCAGCCAGCAGAGTAGCGGGACCTACGAGCAGTACTTC. Its translation: CASSQQSSGTYEQYF. V gene TRBV4-1 combines with J gene TRBJ2-7; 8 nucleotides align to TRBD2. Germline V lookup: CDR1 MGHRA, CDR2 YSYEKL. CDR3 length equals 15 residues. J lost 2 bases, V lost 3 bases, and 6 bases had no gene match.

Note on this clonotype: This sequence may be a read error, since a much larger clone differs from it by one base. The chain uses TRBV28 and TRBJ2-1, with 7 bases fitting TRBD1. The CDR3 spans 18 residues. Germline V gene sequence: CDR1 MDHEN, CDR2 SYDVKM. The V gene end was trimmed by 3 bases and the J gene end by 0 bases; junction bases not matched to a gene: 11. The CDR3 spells CASSFPRTGPSSYNEQFF. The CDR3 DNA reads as TGTGCCAGCAGTTTCCCAAGGACAGGCCCGAGCTCCTACAATGAGCAGTTCTTC. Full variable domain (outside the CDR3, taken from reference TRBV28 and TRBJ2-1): DVKVTQSSRYLVKRTGEKVFLECVQDMDHENMFWYRQDPGLGLRLIYFSYDVKMKEKGDIPEGYSVSREKKERFSLILESASTNQTSMYLCASSFPRTGPSSYNEQFFGPGTRLTVL.

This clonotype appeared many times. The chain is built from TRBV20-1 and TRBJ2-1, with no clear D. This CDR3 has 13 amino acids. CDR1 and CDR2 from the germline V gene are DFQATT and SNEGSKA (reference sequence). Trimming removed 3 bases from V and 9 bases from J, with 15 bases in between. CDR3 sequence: CSARFPLYGEQFF. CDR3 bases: TGCAGTGCTAGGTTCCCCCTCTACGGTGAGCAGTTCTTC.

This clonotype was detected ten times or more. The CDR3 sequence: CASSQEDRRYTDTQYF. CDR3 bases: TGCGCCAGCAGCCAAGAGGACAGGAGATACACAGATACGCAGTATTTT. This chain links TRBV4-3 with TRBJ2-3, with 7 bases matching TRBD1. CDR1 and CDR2 (germline): LGHNA, YSLEER. The CDR3 consists of 16 residues. The V and J ends lost 0 bases and 2 bases, in that order; junction bases with no gene match: 5.

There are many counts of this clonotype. The CDR3 protein is CASSRRDRRGGEQFF. DNA for the CDR3: TGTGCCAGCAGTCGCCGGGACAGGAGGGGGGGTGAGCAGTTCTTC. The chain joins TRBV25-1 to TRBJ2-1; D might be TRBD1 (8 bases). Germline V gene sequence: CDR1 MGHDK, CDR2 SYGVNS. V lost 5 bases, J lost 9 bases, and 20 bases lay in between. CDR3 length: 15 residues.

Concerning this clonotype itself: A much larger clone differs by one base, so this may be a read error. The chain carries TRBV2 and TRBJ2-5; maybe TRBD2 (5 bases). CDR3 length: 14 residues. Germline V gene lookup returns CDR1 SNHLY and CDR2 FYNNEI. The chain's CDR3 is CAGSEGRNQETQYF. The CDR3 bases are TGTGCCGGCAGTGAGGGCAGGAACCAAGAGACCCAGTACTTC.

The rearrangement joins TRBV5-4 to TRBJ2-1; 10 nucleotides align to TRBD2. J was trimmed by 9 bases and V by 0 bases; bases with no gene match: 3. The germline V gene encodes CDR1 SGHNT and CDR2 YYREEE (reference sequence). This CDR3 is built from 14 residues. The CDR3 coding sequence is TGTGCCAGCAGCTTGGAGCTAGCGGGAGTTGAGCAGTTCTTC. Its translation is CASSLELAGVEQFF.

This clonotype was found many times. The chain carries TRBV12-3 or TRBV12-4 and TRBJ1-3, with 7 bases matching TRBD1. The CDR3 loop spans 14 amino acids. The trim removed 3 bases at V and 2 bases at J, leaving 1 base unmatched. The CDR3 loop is CASSFGTAGNTIYF. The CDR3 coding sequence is TGTGCCAGCAGTTTCGGGACAGCTGGAAACACCATATATTTT.

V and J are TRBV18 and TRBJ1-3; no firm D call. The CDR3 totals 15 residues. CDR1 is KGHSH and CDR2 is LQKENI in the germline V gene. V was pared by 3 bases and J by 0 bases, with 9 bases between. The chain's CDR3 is CASSPERPSGNTIYF. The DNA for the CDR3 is TGTGCCAGCTCACCGGAACGCCCCTCTGGAAACACCATATATTTT. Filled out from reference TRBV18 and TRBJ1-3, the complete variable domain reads NAGVMQNPRHLVRRRGQEARLRCSPMKGHSHVYWYRQLPEEGLKFMVYLQKENIIDESGMPKERFSAEFPKEGPSILRIQQVVRGDSAAYFCASSPERPSGNTIYFGEGSWLTVV.

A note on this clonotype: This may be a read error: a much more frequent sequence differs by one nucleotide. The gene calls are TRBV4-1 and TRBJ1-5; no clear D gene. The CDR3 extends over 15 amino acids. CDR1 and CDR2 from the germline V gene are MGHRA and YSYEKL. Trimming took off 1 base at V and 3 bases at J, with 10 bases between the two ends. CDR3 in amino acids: CASSQGDRYNQPQHF. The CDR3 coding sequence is TGCGCCAGCAGCCAAGGAGATCGTTACAATCAGCCCCAGCATTTT.

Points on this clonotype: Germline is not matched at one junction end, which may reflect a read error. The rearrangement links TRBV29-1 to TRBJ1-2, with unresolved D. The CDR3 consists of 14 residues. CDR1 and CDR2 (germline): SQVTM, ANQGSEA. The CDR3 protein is CSVDGPGGLYGYAF. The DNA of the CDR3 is TGCAGCGTTGATGGGCCGGGCGGACTCTATGGCTACGCCTTC.

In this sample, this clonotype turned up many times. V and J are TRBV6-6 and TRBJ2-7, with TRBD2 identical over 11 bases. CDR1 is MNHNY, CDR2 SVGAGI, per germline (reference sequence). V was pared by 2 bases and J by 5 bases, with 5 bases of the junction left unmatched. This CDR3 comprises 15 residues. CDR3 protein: CASSYVLAGDHEQYF. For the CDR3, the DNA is TGTGCCAGCAGTTACGTACTAGCGGGAGACCACGAGCAGTACTTC.

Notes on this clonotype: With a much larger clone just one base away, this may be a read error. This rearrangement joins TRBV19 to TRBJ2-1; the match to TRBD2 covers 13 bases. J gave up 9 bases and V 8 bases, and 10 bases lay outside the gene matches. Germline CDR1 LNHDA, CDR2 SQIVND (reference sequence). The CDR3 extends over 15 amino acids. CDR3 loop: CASGRTSGSSAEQFF. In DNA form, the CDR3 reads TGTGCCAGTGGTCGGACTAGCGGGAGTTCCGCTGAGCAGTTCTTC.

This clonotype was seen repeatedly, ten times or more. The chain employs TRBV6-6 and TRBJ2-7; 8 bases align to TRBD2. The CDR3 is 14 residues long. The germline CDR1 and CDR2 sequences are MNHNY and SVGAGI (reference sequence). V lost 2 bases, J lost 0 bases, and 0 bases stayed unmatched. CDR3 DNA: TGTGCCAGCAGTTACGGGACTAGCTCCTACGAGCAGTACTTC. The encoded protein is CASSYGTSSYEQYF.